This T cell receptor (beta chain) originates from a study of blood T cell repertoires in COVID-19. Looking at the study overall: Some COVID-19 samples were acute and others convalescent; all came from the United States, Italy and Spain. T cells, B-cell-depleted T cells, or PBMCs provided the cDNA or gDNA that served as material.

The CDR3 runs to 15 residues. Germline lookup yields CDR1 MDHEN and CDR2 SYDVKM. Trimming removed 5 bases from V and 5 bases from J; junction bases left unmatched: 7. Study processing details: Amplifying reference gene primers gave estimates of nucleated cell counts. Assay used: immunoSEQ multiplex PCR; TCRdb lists only in-frame clones, some missing. That table supplies the V and J calls and clone size; D and trimming were determined from the DNA. Of about 140,000 clones listed, 70% to 80% are singletons. The sequencing sample was made of peripheral blood. This chain joins TRBV28 and TRBJ2-2; TRBD1 matches 8 bases. This sequence was found in a woman aged 80 or over with active or convalescent COVID-19. The CDR3 nucleotides are TGTGCCAGCAGTGCTCGGACAGGGCGGACCGGGGAGCTGTTTTTT. As protein: CASSARTGRTGELFF.